This T cell receptor (beta chain) was identified during a study of blood T cells in healthy people across ages. A J-beta primer mix and a sample-barcoded 5' primer were used in a second PCR of roughly 7 to 12 cycles. TCRdb recomputed calls from the 5' RACE reads with MiXCR, one row per CDR3 protein. The data show 1,500,000 or so distinct CDR3 sequences, with about 42% seen just once and more than 4% held by the top ten. V lost 4 bases, J lost 0 bases, and 8 bases lay in between. Germline values: CDR1 ENHRY, CDR2 SYGVKD. The CDR3 totals 14 residues. Notes on the study in general: Older age coincided with a roughly linear decline in TCR beta diversity per million T cells.

In its sample, this clonotype was seen a few times. Its antigen is unknown. This receptor was taken from a woman aged 18-35 years in good health. The sequenced sample consisted of blood. The chain employs TRBV10-3 and TRBJ2-3; D possibly corresponds to TRBD1 (6 bases). In nucleotides, the CDR3 is TGTGCCATCAGTGTGGGGGCTAGCACAGATACGCAGTATTTT. Translation: CAISVGASTDTQYF.